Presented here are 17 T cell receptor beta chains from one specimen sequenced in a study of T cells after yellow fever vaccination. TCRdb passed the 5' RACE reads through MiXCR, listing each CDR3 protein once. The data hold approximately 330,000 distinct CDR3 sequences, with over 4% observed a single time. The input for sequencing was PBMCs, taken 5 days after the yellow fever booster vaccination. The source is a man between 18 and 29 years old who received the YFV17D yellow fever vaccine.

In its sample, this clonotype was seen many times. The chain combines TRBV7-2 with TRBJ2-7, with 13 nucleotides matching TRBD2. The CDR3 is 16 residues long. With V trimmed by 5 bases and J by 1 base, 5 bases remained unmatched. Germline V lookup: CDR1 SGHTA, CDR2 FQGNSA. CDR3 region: CASSAELAGGSYEQYF. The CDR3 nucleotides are TGTGCCAGCAGCGCAGAACTAGCGGGGGGGTCCTACGAGCAGTACTTC. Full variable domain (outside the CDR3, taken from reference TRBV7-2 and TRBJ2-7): GAGVSQSPSNKVTEKGKDVELRCDPISGHTALYWYRQSLGQGLEFLIYFQGNSAPDKSGLPSDRFSAERTGGSVSTLTIQRTQQEDSAVYLCASSAELAGGSYEQYFGPGTRLTVT.

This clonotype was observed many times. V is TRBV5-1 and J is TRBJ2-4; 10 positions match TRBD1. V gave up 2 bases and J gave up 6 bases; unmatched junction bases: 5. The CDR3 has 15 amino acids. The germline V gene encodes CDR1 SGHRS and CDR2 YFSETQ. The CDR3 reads CASSLATGGLNIQYF. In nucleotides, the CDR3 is TGCGCCAGCAGCTTAGCGACAGGGGGCTTAAACATTCAGTACTTC.

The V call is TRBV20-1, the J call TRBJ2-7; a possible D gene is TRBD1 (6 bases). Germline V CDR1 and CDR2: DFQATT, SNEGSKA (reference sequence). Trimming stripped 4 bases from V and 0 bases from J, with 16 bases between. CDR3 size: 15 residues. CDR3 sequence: CSATEDRPNSYEQYF. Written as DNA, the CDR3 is TGCAGTGCTACAGAAGACAGGCCCAACTCCTACGAGCAGTACTTC.

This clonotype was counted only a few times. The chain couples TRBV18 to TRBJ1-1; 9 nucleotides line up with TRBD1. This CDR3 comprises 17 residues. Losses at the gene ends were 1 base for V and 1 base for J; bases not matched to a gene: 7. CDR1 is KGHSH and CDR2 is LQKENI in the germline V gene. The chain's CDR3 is CASSPRTGGMANTEAFF. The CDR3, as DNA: TGTGCCAGCTCACCACGAACAGGGGGCATGGCGAACACTGAAGCTTTCTTT.

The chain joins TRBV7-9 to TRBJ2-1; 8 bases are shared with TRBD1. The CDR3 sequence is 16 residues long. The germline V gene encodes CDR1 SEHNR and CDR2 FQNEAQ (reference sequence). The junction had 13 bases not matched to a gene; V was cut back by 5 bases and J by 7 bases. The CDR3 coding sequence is TGTGCCAGCAGCCTCCGAGGGACAGGTCTTGGAAATGAGCAGTTCTTC. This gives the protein CASSLRGTGLGNEQFF.

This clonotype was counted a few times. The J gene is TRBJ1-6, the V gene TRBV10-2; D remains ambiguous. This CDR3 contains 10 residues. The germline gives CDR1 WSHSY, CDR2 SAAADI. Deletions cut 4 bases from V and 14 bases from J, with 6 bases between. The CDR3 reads CASSGGSLHF. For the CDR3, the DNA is TGCGCCAGCAGTGGTGGATCCCTCCACTTT.

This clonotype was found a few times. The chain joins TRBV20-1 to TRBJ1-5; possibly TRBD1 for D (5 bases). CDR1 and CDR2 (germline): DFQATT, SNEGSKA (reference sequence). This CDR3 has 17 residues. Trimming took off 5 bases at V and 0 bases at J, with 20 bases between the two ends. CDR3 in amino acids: CSAFAGQGWYSNQPQHF. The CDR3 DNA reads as TGCAGTGCTTTCGCCGGACAAGGCTGGTATAGCAATCAGCCCCAGCATTTT.

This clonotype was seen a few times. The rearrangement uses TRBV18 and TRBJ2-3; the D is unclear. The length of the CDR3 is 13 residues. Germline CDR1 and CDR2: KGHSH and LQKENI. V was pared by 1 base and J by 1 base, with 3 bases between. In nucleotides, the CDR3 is TGTGCCAGCTCACCACGAGGCACAGATACGCAGTATTTT. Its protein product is CASSPRGTDTQYF.

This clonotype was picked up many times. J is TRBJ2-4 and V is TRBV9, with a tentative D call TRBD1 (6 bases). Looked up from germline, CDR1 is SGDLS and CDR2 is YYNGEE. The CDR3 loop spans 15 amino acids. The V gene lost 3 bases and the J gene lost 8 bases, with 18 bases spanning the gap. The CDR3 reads CASSASGAAGDIQYF. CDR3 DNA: TGTGCCAGCAGCGCCTCAGGGGCCGCCGGGGACATTCAGTACTTC.

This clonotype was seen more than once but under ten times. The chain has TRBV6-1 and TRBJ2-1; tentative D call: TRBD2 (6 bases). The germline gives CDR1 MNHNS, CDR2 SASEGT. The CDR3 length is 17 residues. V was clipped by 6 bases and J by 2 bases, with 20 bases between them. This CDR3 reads CASRGGWARNTYNEQFF. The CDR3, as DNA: TGTGCCAGCAGGGGGGGTTGGGCGCGCAACACCTACAATGAGCAGTTCTTC.

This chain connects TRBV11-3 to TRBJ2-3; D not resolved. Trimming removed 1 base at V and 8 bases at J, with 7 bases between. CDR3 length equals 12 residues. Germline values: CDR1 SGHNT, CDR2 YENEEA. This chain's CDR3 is CASSLGEATQYF. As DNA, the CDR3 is TGTGCCAGCAGCTTAGGGGAAGCTACGCAGTATTTT.

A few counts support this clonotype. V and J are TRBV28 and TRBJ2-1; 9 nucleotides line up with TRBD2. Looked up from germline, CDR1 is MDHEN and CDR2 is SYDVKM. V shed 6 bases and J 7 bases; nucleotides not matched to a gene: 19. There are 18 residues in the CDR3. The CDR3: CASSPLQRGVVKENEQFF. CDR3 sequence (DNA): TGTGCCAGCAGCCCCTTACAGCGGGGGGTAGTTAAGGAGAATGAGCAGTTCTTC.

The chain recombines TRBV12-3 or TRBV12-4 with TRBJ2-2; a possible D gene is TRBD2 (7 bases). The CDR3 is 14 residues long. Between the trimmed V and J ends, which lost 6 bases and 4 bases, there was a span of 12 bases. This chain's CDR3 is CASRGGPGTGELFF. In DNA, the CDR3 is TGTGCCAGCAGGGGGGGGCCTGGCACCGGGGAGCTGTTTTTT.

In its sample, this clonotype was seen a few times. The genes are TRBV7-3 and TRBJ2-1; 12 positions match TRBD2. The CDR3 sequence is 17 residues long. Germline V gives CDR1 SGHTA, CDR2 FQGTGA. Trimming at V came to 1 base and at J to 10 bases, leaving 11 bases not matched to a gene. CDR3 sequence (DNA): TGTGCCAGCAGCTTAATGTCTTTGGCACTAGCGGGGGGCGAGCAGTTCTTC. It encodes CASSLMSLALAGGEQFF.

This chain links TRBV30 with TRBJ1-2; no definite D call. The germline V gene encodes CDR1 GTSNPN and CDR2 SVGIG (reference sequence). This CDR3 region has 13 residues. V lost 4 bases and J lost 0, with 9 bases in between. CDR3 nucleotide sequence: TGTGCCTGGAACGGGCCTACTAACTATGGCTACACCTTC. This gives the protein CAWNGPTNYGYTF.

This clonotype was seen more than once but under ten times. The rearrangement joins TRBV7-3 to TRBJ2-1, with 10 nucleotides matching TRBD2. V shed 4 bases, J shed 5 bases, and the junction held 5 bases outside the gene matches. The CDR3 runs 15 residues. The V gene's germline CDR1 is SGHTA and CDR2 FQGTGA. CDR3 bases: TGTGCCAGCAGCTATCATAGCGGGGGGAACAATGAGCAGTTCTTC. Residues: CASSYHSGGNNEQFF.

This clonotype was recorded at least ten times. The chain's CDR3 is CASRAGSQAEAFF. CDR3 DNA sequence: TGCGCCAGCAGAGCGGGGTCCCAGGCTGAAGCTTTCTTT. The chain links TRBV4-1 to TRBJ1-1; the D is unclear. The V end lost 6 bases, the J end lost 6 bases, and 14 bases lay between the germline ends. The germline V gene has CDR1 MGHRA and CDR2 YSYEKL. The length of the CDR3 is 13 residues.